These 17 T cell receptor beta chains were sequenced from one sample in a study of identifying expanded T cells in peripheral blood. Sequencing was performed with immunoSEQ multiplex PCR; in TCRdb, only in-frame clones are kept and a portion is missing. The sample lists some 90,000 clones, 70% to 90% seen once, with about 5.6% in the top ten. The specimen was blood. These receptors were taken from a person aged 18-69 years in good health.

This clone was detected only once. Written as DNA, the CDR3 is TGTGCCAGCAGCGTAGCGGGGGGGCCCAGAGAGACCCAGTACTTC. Translating gives CASSVAGGPRETQYF. V gene TRBV9 combines with J gene TRBJ2-5, with TRBD2 matching over 8 bases. The CDR3 spans 15 residues. The V gene's germline CDR1 is SGDLS and CDR2 YYNGEE. Trimming cost V 0 bases and J 4 bases; bases outside gene matches: 5.

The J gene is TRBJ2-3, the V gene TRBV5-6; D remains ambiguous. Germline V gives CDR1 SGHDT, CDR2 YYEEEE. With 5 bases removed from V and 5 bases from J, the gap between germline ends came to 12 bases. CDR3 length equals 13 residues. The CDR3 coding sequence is TGTGCCAGCAGGTTCACATCCATAGATACGCAGTATTTT. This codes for CASRFTSIDTQYF. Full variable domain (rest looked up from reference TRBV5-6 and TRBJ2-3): DAGVTQSPTHLIKTRGQQVTLRCSPKSGHDTVSWYQQALGQGPQFIFQYYEEEERQRGNFPDRFSGHQFPNYSSELNVNALLLGDSALYLCASRFTSIDTQYFGPGTRLTVL.

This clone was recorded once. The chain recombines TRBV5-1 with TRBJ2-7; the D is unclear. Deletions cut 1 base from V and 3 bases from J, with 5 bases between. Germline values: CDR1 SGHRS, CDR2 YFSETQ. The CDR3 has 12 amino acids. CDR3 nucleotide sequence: TGCGCCAGCAGCTTGATAGGCTACGAGCAGTACTTC. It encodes CASSLIGYEQYF.

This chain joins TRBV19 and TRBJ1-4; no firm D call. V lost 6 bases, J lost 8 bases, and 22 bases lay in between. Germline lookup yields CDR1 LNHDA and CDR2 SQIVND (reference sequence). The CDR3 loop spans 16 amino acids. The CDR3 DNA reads TGTGCCAGTAGCACTCATACGAGAAGGGTGAAAGAAAAACTGTTTTTT. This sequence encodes CASSTHTRRVKEKLFF.

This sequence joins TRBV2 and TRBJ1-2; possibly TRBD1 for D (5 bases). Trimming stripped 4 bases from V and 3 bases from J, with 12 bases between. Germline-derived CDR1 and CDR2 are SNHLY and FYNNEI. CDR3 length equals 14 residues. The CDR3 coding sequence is TGTGCCAGCAGTGGTAGGGGAGGTTACTATGGCTACACCTTC. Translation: CASSGRGGYYGYTF.

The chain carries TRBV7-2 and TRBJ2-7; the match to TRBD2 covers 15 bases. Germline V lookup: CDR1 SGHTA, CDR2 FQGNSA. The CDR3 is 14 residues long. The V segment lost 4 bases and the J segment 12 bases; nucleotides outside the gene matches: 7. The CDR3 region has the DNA TGTGCCAGCAGCTCGGGACTAGCGGGGGGCCCATGGTACTTC. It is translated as CASSSGLAGGPWYF.

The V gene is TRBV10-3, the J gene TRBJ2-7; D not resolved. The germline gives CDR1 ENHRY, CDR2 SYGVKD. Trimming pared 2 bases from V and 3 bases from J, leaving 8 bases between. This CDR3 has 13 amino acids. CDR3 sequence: CAISEGPSYEQYF. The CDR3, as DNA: TGTGCCATCAGTGAGGGCCCCAGCTACGAGCAGTACTTC.

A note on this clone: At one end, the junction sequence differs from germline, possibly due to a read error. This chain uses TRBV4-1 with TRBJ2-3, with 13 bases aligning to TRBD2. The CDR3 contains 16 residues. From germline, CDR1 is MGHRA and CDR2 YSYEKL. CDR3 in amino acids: CTSSPWTSGGTDTQYF. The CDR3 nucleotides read TGCACCAGCAGCCCTTGGACTAGCGGGGGAACAGATACGCAGTATTTT.

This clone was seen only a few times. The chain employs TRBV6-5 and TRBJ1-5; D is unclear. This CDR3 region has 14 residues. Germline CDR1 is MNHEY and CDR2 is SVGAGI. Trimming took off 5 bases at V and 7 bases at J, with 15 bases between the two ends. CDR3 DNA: TGTGCCAGCAGTCCATCTACCGGTGGACAGCCCCAGCATTTT. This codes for CASSPSTGGQPQHF.

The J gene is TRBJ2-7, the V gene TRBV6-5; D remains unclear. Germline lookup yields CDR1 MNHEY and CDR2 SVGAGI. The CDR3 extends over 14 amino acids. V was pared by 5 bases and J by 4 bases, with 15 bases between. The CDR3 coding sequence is TGTGCCAGCAGTCCCGGGCCTAAACTATACGAGCAGTACTTC. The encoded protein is CASSPGPKLYEQYF.

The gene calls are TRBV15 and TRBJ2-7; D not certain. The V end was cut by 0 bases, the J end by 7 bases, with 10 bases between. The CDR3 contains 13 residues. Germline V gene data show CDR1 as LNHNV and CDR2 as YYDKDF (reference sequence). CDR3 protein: CATSRDLDWEQYF. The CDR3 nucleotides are TGTGCCACCAGCAGAGATTTAGACTGGGAGCAGTACTTC.

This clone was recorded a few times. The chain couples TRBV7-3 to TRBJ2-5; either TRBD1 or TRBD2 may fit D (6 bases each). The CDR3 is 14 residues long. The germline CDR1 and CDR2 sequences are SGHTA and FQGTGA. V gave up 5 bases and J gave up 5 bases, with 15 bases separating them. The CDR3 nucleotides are TGTGCCAGCAGCCCTGGAGGGGGGCGGGAGACCCAGTACTTC. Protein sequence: CASSPGGGRETQYF.

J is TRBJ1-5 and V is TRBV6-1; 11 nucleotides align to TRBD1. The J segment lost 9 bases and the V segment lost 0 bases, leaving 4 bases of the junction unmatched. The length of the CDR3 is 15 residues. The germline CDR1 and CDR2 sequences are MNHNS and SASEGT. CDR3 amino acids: CASSEAGQGDWPQHF. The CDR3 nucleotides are TGTGCCAGCAGTGAAGCGGGACAGGGGGATTGGCCCCAGCATTTT.

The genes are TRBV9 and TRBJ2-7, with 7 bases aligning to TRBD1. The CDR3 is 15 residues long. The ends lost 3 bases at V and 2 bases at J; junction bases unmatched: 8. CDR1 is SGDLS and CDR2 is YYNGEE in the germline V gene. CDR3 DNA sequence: TGTGCCAGCAGCGCAGAGGGGGCCCGGCCCTACGAGCAGTACTTC. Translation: CASSAEGARPYEQYF.

The CDR3 sequence is CASSWTGLGGAFF. Here the CDR3 DNA reads TGTGCCAGCAGCTGGACAGGGCTTGGGGGAGCTTTCTTT. V and J are TRBV5-4 and TRBJ1-1; 8 bases fit TRBD1. V lost 3 bases, J lost 10 bases, and 8 bases stayed unmatched. CDR3 size: 13 residues. CDR1 is SGHNT, CDR2 YYREEE, per germline (reference sequence).

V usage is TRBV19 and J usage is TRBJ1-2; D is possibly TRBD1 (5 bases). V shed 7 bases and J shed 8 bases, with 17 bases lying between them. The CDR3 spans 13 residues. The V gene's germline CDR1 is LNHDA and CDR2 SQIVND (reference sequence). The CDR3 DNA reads TGTGCCAGTAAACAGGCGCTTGGGAGCGGCTACACCTTC. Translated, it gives CASKQALGSGYTF.

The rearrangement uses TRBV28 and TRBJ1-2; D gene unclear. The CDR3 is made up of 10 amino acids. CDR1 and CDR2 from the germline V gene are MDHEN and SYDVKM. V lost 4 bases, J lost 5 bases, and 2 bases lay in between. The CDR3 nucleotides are TGTGCCAGCAGTTATTATGGCTACACCTTC. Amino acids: CASSYYGYTF.